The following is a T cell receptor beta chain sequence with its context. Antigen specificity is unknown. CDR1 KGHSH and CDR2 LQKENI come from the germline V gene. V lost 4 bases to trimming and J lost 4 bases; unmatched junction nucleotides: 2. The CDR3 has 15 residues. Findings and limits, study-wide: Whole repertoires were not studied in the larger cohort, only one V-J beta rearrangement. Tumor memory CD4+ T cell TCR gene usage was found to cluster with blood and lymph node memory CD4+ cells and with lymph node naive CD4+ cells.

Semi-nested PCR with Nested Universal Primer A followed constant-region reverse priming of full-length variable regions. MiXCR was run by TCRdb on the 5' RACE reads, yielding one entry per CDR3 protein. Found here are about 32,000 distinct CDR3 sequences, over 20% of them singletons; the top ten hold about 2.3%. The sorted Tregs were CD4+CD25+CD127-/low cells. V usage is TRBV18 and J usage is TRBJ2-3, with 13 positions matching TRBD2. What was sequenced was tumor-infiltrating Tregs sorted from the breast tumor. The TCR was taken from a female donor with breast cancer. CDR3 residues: CASSLGLAGPDTQYF. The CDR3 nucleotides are TGTGCCAGCTCACTGGGACTAGCGGGGCCAGATACGCAGTATTTT.